The entry below describes one TCR beta chain. Its matching antigen is unknown. The data stem from a study of beta chain features in type 1 diabetes. Each sorted fraction was over 95% pure. The sequenced template was cDNA made from the entire isolated RNA. Using immunoSEQ multiplex PCR, the repertoire was profiled, and TCRdb retains in-frame clones only, with some absent. The sample holds hundreds of thousands of clones, more than 12% seen once. Study-wide results and caveats: More deletions and fewer insertions at VDJ junctions were seen in type 1 diabetes patients. There was a moderate but significant shortening of TCRB CDR3s in all four CD4+ subsets of Type 1 diabetes patients.

The germline V and J ends were trimmed by 1 base and 1 base, with 6 bases remaining between them. In germline, CDR1 is SGHTA, CDR2 FQGNSA. The CDR3 extends over 14 amino acids. This sequence joins TRBV7-2 and TRBJ2-3; D remains ambiguous. This sequence was found in a man aged 18 to 29 with type 1 diabetes. The sequenced material came from naive CD4+ T cells from blood. CDR3 sequence (DNA): TGTGCCAGCAGCTTAGATGCGGGCACAGATACGCAGTATTTT. This sequence encodes CASSLDAGTDTQYF.